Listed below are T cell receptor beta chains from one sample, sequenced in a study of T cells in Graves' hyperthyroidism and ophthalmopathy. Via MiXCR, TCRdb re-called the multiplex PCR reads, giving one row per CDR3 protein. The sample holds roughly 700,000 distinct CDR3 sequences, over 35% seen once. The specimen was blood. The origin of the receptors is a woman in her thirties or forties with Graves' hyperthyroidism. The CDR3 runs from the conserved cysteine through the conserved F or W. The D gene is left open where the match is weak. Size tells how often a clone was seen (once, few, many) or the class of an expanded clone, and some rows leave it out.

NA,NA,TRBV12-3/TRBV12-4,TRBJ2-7,CASRGDISYEQYF,TGTGCCAGCAGAGGGGACATCTCCTACGAGCAGTACTTC
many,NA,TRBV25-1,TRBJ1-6,CASSEYWVREGNSPLHF,TGTGCCAGCAGTGAATATTGGGTCAGGGAGGGGAATTCACCCCTCCACTTT
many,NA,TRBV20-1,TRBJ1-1,CSAARQNTEAFF,TGCAGTGCTGCCCGACAGAACACTGAAGCTTTCTTT
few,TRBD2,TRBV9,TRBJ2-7,CASSVGGLAGGEQYF,TGTGCCAGCAGCGTAGGGGGGCTAGCGGGAGGTGAGCAGTACTTC
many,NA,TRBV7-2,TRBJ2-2,CASSFSGTRNTGELFF,TGTGCCAGCAGCTTTTCCGGGACACGGAACACCGGGGAGCTGTTTTTT
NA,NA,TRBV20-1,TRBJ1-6,CSARTPYNSPLHF,TGCAGTGCTCGGACGCCTTATAATTCACCCCTCCACTTT
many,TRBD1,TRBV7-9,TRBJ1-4,CASSSTRQGIREKLFF,TGTGCCAGCAGCTCGACGAGACAGGGGATAAGGGAAAAACTGTTTTTT
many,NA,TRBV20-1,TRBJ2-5,CSASRRGFEETQYF,TGCAGTGCTAGTCGGCGGGGATTCGAGGAGACCCAGTACTTC
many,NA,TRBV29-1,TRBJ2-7,CSVDSGNIHEQYF,TGCAGCGTTGATTCTGGTAATATCCACGAGCAGTACTTC
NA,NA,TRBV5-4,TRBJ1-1,CASSIDTARAFF,TGTGCCAGCAGCATTGACACGGCCCGAGCTTTCTTT
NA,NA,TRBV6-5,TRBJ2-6,CASSYSFGSSGANVLTF,TGTGCCAGCAGTTACTCTTTTGGGAGCTCTGGGGCCAACGTCCTGACTTTC
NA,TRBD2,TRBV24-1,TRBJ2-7,CATGPGTISYEQYF,TGTGCCACCGGTCCCGGGACTATCTCCTACGAGCAGTACTTC
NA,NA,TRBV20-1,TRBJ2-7,CSASHGSKGTEQYF,TGCAGTGCTAGCCATGGGTCAAAGGGGACCGAGCAGTACTTC
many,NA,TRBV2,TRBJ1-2,CASSEPGENSRKSGYTF,TGTGCCAGCAGTGAACCGGGGGAGAACAGTCGGAAGAGCGGCTACACCTTC
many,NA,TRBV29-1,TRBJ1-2,CSVGSRGAGHGYTF,TGCAGCGTTGGTAGCAGGGGCGCGGGCCATGGCTACACCTTC
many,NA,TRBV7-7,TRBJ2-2,CASSPIPGLGNTGELFF,TGTGCTAGCAGCCCAATCCCGGGACTGGGAAACACCGGGGAGCTGTTTTTT
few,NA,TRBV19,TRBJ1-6,CASRGRDSGALGSPLHF,TGTGCCAGTAGGGGCAGAGACTCAGGGGCCTTGGGGTCACCCCTCCACTTT
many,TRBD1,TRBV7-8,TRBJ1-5,CASSLGGQGGGQPQHF,TGTGCCAGCAGCTTAGGGGGACAGGGAGGAGGACAGCCCCAGCATTTT
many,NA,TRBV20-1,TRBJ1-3,CSARDPILDSGNTIYF,TGCAGTGCTAGAGATCCCATTCTAGACTCTGGAAACACCATATATTTT
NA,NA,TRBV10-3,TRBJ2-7,CASSYLGGYEQYF,TGTGCCAGCAGTTACCTGGGTGGTTACGAGCAGTACTTC
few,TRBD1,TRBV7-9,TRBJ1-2,CASSPGTGDLNYGYTF,TGTGCCAGCAGCCCCGGGACAGGGGATCTCAACTATGGCTACACCTTC
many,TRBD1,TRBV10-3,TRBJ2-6,CAISDRTGGAGANVLTF,TGTGCCATCAGTGATCGGACAGGGGGCGCTGGGGCCAACGTCCTGACTTTC
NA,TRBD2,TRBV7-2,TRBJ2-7,CASRLLRLAGKKPHEQYF,TGTGCCAGCAGACTCCTAAGGCTAGCGGGAAAGAAGCCCCACGAGCAGTACTTC
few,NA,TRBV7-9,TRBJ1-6,CASSFFMISPLHF,TGTGCCAGCAGCTTCTTCATGATTTCACCCCTCCACTTT
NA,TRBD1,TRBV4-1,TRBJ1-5,CASSQVRGNQPQHF,TGCGCCAGCAGCCAAGTCAGGGGGAATCAGCCCCAGCATTTT
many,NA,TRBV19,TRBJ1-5,CASRKQGFHQPQHF,TGTGCCAGTAGGAAACAGGGTTTCCATCAGCCCCAGCATTTT
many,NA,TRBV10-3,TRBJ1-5,CASRTNSNQPQHF,TGTGCCAGCAGGACGAATAGCAATCAGCCCCAGCATTTT
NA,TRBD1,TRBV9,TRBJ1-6,CASSGGSDRGGSPLHF,TGTGCCAGCAGCGGCGGCTCGGACAGGGGAGGGTCACCCCTCCACTTT
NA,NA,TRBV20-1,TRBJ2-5,CSARGERDKVGTQYF,TGCAGTGCTAGAGGAGAGAGGGATAAGGTGGGGACCCAGTACTTC
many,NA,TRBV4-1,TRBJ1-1,CASSREGTEAFF,TGCGCCAGCAGCCGCGAGGGCACTGAAGCTTTCTTT
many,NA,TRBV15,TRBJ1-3,CATSPNLGPGNTIYF,TGTGCCACCAGCCCTAATCTAGGGCCTGGAAACACCATATATTTT
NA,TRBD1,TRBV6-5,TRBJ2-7,CASRGQAPYEQYF,TGTGCCAGCAGGGGACAGGCCCCTTACGAGCAGTACTTC
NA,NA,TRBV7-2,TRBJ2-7,CASSFSGLYEQYF,TGTGCCAGCAGCTTTTCAGGGTTGTACGAGCAGTACTTC